This T cell receptor beta chain originates from a study of T cell responses to AZD1222 COVID-19 vaccine. The V end was cut by 3 bases, the J end by 10 bases, with 12 bases between. The CDR3 spans 12 residues. Germline loops: CDR1 MDHEN, CDR2 SYDVKM. As to this clone: Its cognate antigen is unknown.

Regarding the study as a whole: Repertoire sampling occurred only after the peak T cell response.

TCRdb's copy holds only in-frame clones and misses some; the assay was immunoSEQ multiplex PCR. In the table there are tens of thousands of clones, more than 70% of which are singletons. This TCR was recovered from an adult in good health. Source: peripheral blood, taken on day 0 of AZD1222 vaccination. The chain is built from TRBV28 and TRBJ1-1; D gene ambiguous. The CDR3 is CASSLVGSGAFF. DNA of the CDR3: TGTGCCAGCAGTTTGGTCGGGAGTGGAGCTTTCTTT.